The rows below give T cell receptor beta chains drawn from one sample of a study of T-cell reconstitution after alpha-beta-depleted transplantation in children. MiXCR was run by TCRdb on the PCR reads, yielding one entry per CDR3 protein. Of more than 300,000 distinct CDR3 sequences in the sample, about a sixth were seen once. The source was PBMCs, mostly from graft donor cells, collected 360 days after TCRalphabeta/CD19-depleted stem cell transplant. The receptors here all came from a male patient aged 2 to 10 who had a stem cell transplant for acute lymphoblastic leukemia, so the T cells may come from the graft donor. Both conserved end residues are part of each CDR3. A D gene is named only where the DNA matches it firmly. Where a row states a size, it is once, few, many or the class of an expanded clone; other rows omit it.

size: few; V: TRBV4-3; J: TRBJ2-5; D: TRBD2; CDR3: CASSQDSSGALQETQYF; DNA: TGCGCCAGCAGCCAAGATTCAAGCGGGGCCTTACAAGAGACCCAGTACTTC
size: many; V: TRBV10-3; J: TRBJ2-7; D: -; CDR3: CAISDLGDNSYEQYF; DNA: TGTGCCATCAGTGATTTGGGGGACAACTCCTACGAGCAGTACTTC
size: -; V: TRBV9; J: TRBJ2-1; D: TRBD2; CDR3: CASSSTLGTSGNEQFF; DNA: TGTGCCAGCAGCTCCACGCTGGGGACTAGCGGCAATGAGCAGTTCTTC
size: -; V: TRBV6-2/TRBV6-3; J: TRBJ2-5; D: -; CDR3: CASSYSSWEETQYF; DNA: TGTGCCAGCAGTTACTCGAGTTGGGAAGAGACCCAGTACTTC
size: few; V: TRBV11-2; J: TRBJ2-2; D: TRBD2; CDR3: CASSPRTSGSSTGELFF; DNA: TGTGCCAGCAGCCCGCGGACTAGCGGGAGTAGCACCGGGGAGCTGTTTTTT
size: -; V: TRBV30; J: TRBJ2-1; D: TRBD1; CDR3: CAWSVTPRTGSGYSEQFF; DNA: TGTGCCTGGAGTGTAACCCCACGGACAGGGTCGGGTTACAGTGAGCAGTTCTTC
size: few; V: TRBV10-3; J: TRBJ2-7; D: TRBD2; CDR3: CATQGLAGSYEQYF; DNA: TGTGCCACCCAGGGACTAGCGGGGTCCTACGAGCAGTACTTC
size: many; V: TRBV12-3/TRBV12-4; J: TRBJ2-5; D: TRBD2; CDR3: CASTLGAGGSSETQYF; DNA: TGTGCCAGCACCTTGGGAGCCGGCGGGAGCTCAGAGACCCAGTACTTC
size: few; V: TRBV10-3; J: TRBJ1-3; D: -; CDR3: CAISSQGTGNTIYF; DNA: TGTGCCATCAGTTCACAGGGAACTGGAAACACCATATATTTT
size: -; V: TRBV5-1; J: TRBJ2-7; D: -; CDR3: CASSSYREPRYEQYF; DNA: TGCGCCAGCAGCTCTTACAGGGAGCCTCGGTACGAGCAGTACTTC
size: -; V: TRBV6-2/TRBV6-3; J: TRBJ2-1; D: -; CDR3: CASSLRPRATPFYNEQFF; DNA: TGTGCCAGCAGCTTACGGCCACGGGCTACCCCTTTCTACAATGAGCAGTTCTTC
size: many; V: TRBV4-3; J: TRBJ1-2; D: TRBD1; CDR3: CASSHNRGGNYGYTF; DNA: TGCGCCAGCAGCCATAACAGGGGAGGGAACTATGGCTACACCTTC
size: few; V: TRBV7-2; J: TRBJ1-5; D: -; CDR3: CASSLYQGQPQHF; DNA: TGTGCCAGCAGCTTATATCAGGGTCAGCCCCAGCATTTT
size: -; V: TRBV20-1; J: TRBJ2-2; D: -; CDR3: CSARPLRWSSSRDPNTGELFF; DNA: TGCAGTGCTAGGCCCCTCCGCTGGAGTTCAAGCAGGGACCCGAACACCGGGGAGCTGTTTTTT
size: few; V: TRBV28; J: TRBJ1-5; D: TRBD1; CDR3: CASSDGDRDIYSNQPQHF; DNA: TGTGCCAGCAGTGATGGAGACAGGGACATTTATAGCAATCAGCCCCAGCATTTT
size: few; V: TRBV20-1; J: TRBJ2-3; D: -; CDR3: CSFLSDTDTQYF; DNA: TGCAGTTTCCTCTCCGACACAGATACGCAGTATTTT
size: -; V: TRBV29-1; J: TRBJ2-3; D: -; CDR3: CSVVVSSYYTQYF; DNA: TGCAGCGTTGTGGTCTCTAGCTATTATACGCAGTATTTT
size: -; V: TRBV7-9; J: TRBJ2-7; D: TRBD2; CDR3: CASSFLATSGSYEQYF; DNA: TGTGCCAGCAGCTTCCTTGCCACTAGCGGGAGTTACGAGCAGTACTTC
size: -; V: TRBV7-2; J: TRBJ1-3; D: -; CDR3: CASSIARGFANTIYF; DNA: TGTGCCAGCAGTATCGCTAGAGGGTTCGCAAACACCATATATTTT
size: many; V: TRBV4-2; J: TRBJ2-6; D: TRBD1; CDR3: CASSQDRDRAGANVLTF; DNA: TGTGCCAGCAGCCAAGACAGGGACAGAGCTGGGGCCAACGTCCTGACTTTC
size: -; V: TRBV20-1; J: TRBJ2-5; D: -; CDR3: CSARGQIQETQYF; DNA: TGCAGTGCTAGAGGTCAGATCCAAGAGACCCAGTACTTC
size: few; V: TRBV7-6; J: TRBJ2-7; D: -; CDR3: CASSLTEYYEQYF; DNA: TGTGCCAGCAGCTTAACGGAATACTACGAGCAGTACTTC
size: -; V: TRBV12-3/TRBV12-4; J: TRBJ2-7; D: -; CDR3: CASSLEGFFPYEQYF; DNA: TGTGCCAGCAGTTTAGAGGGGTTTTTCCCCTACGAGCAGTACTTC
size: few; V: TRBV10-3; J: TRBJ1-4; D: -; CDR3: CASSYREKLFF; DNA: TGTGCCTCCTCTTATCGGGAAAAACTGTTTTTT
size: few; V: TRBV5-5; J: TRBJ1-2; D: -; CDR3: CASSLDYGYTF; DNA: TGTGCCAGCAGCTTGGATTATGGCTACACCTTC
size: -; V: TRBV30; J: TRBJ1-1; D: -; CDR3: CAWSVWGSLILNTEAFF; DNA: TGTGCCTGGAGTGTTTGGGGGAGTCTGATACTGAACACTGAAGCTTTCTTT
size: many; V: TRBV4-3; J: TRBJ2-7; D: -; CDR3: CASSQARTYEQYF; DNA: TGCGCCAGCAGCCAAGCCCGAACCTACGAGCAGTACTTC
size: many; V: TRBV5-1; J: TRBJ2-5; D: -; CDR3: CASSWVGRRETQYF; DNA: TGCGCCAGCAGCTGGGTAGGCAGGCGGGAGACCCAGTACTTC
size: -; V: TRBV30; J: TRBJ2-2; D: -; CDR3: CAWALGELVTGELFF; DNA: TGTGCCTGGGCCCTTGGGGAGCTAGTCACCGGGGAGCTGTTTTTT
size: few; V: TRBV4-3; J: TRBJ1-4; D: TRBD1; CDR3: CASSPDRGGEKLFF; DNA: TGCGCCAGCAGCCCAGACAGGGGGGGCGAAAAACTGTTTTTT
size: few; V: TRBV11-2; J: TRBJ2-5; D: -; CDR3: CASSLGFGFQETQYF; DNA: TGTGCCAGCAGCTTAGGGTTCGGCTTCCAAGAGACCCAGTACTTC
size: many; V: TRBV29-1; J: TRBJ2-1; D: -; CDR3: CSVVLRPPYNEQFF; DNA: TGCAGCGTTGTGTTGAGACCTCCATACAATGAGCAGTTCTTC
size: few; V: TRBV29-1; J: TRBJ1-2; D: TRBD1; CDR3: CSVKGRGTGIFYGYTF; DNA: TGCAGCGTTAAGGGGAGGGGGACAGGGATATTTTATGGCTACACCTTC
size: -; V: TRBV20-1; J: TRBJ1-4; D: TRBD1; CDR3: CSARGQWTEKLFF; DNA: TGCAGTGCGCGGGGACAGTGGACTGAAAAACTGTTTTTT
size: -; V: TRBV27; J: TRBJ1-1; D: TRBD1; CDR3: CASNPQGAPMNTEAFF; DNA: TGTGCCAGCAATCCACAGGGGGCCCCAATGAACACTGAAGCTTTCTTT
size: many; V: TRBV7-7; J: TRBJ2-3; D: TRBD2; CDR3: CASSKLAGPQHADTQYF; DNA: TGTGCTAGCAGCAAACTAGCGGGCCCCCAACACGCAGATACGCAGTATTTT
size: -; V: TRBV9; J: TRBJ1-6; D: TRBD1; CDR3: CATTRTGDNSPLHF; DNA: TGTGCCACCACCCGGACAGGGGATAATTCACCCCTCCACTTT
size: -; V: TRBV7-2; J: TRBJ2-5; D: -; CDR3: CASSLAGVGRRGETQYF; DNA: TGTGCCAGCAGCTTAGCCGGGGTTGGGAGACGCGGAGAGACCCAGTACTTC